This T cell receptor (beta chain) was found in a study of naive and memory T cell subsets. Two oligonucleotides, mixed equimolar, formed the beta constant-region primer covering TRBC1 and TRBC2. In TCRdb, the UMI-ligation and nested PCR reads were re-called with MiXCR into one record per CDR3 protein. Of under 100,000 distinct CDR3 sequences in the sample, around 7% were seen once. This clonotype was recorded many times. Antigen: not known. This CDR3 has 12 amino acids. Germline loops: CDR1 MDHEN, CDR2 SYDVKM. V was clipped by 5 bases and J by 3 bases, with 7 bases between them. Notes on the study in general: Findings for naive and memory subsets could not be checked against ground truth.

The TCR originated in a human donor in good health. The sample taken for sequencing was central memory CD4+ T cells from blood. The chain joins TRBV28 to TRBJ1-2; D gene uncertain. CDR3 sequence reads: CASSQKDYGYTF. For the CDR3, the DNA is TGTGCCAGCAGTCAGAAGGACTATGGCTACACCTTC.